What follows are 24 T cell receptor beta chains derived from one specimen sequenced in a study of blood T cell repertoires in COVID-19 (dated by TCRdb to the early 2020s). The protocol used for the library was the immunoSEQ multiplex PCR assay. The table was pulled from immuneACCESS by TCRdb, which kept in-frame rearrangements only. Such tables lose some clones; where checked, under half of the loss comes from unresolved V genes, and the rest has no known cause. The sample table holds approximately 54,000 clones, of which roughly 79% were seen once. Approximately 4.9% of the sample comes from the top ten. Material: peripheral blood. Source of these receptors: a woman aged 55-75 years with acute or convalescent COVID-19.

This chain links TRBV5-6 with TRBJ2-6; 7 bases map to TRBD1. V gave up 4 bases and J gave up 0 bases; unmatched junction bases: 7. In germline, CDR1 is SGHDT, CDR2 YYEEEE. This CDR3 is 17 amino acids long. This chain's CDR3 is CASSGDSKISGANVLTF. CDR3 coding DNA: TGTGCCAGCAGCGGGGACAGCAAGATCTCTGGGGCCAACGTCCTGACTTTC.

The gene calls are TRBV3-1 (or the pseudogene TRBV3-2) and TRBJ1-2; the D gene is possibly TRBD1 (5 bases). V dropped 1 base and J dropped 3 bases, with 15 bases sitting between them. Germline CDR1 LGHDT, CDR2 YNNKEL (reference sequence). CDR3 length: 16 amino acids. CDR3 sequence: CASSQGIHKGDYGYTF. The CDR3, as DNA: TGTGCCAGCAGCCAAGGGATACATAAAGGGGACTATGGCTACACCTTC.

This chain joins TRBV3-1 (or the pseudogene TRBV3-2) and TRBJ2-7, with D possibly matching TRBD2 (5 bases). The germline V gene has CDR1 LGHDT and CDR2 YNNKEL (reference sequence). The germline V and J ends were trimmed by 5 bases and 0 bases, with 14 bases remaining between them. The CDR3 runs to 15 residues. CDR3 DNA sequence: TGTGCCAGCAGCTCCACCTGGGGAGCCTCCTACGAGCAGTACTTC. It specifies CASSSTWGASYEQYF.

CDR3 amino acids: CASTRMQTGGEKLFF. For the CDR3, the DNA is TGTGCCAGTACCAGGATGCAGACAGGGGGAGAAAAACTGTTTTTT. V usage is TRBV19 and J usage is TRBJ1-4, with 9 bases identical to TRBD1. This CDR3 comprises 15 residues. The germline V gene encodes CDR1 LNHDA and CDR2 SQIVND (reference sequence). Trimming cost V 7 bases and J 8 bases; bases outside gene matches: 11.

The chain couples TRBV7-9 to TRBJ2-1; D unclear. Germline loops: CDR1 SEHNR, CDR2 FQNEAQ (reference sequence). V gave up 3 bases and J gave up 0 bases, with 6 bases separating them. The CDR3 length is 14 residues. The CDR3 DNA is TGTGCCAGCAGCTTTGTCGGCTCCTACAATGAGCAGTTCTTC. Its protein is CASSFVGSYNEQFF.

The J gene is TRBJ2-3, the V gene TRBV7-8; the match to TRBD2 covers 11 bases. The germline V gene has CDR1 SGHVS and CDR2 FQNEAQ. V shed 4 bases, J shed 3 bases, and the junction held 6 bases outside the gene matches. The CDR3 has 16 residues. The CDR3 bases are TGTGCCAGCAGCTATTTGACTAGCGGGGAAACAGATACGCAGTATTTT. This sequence encodes CASSYLTSGETDTQYF.

The V call is TRBV5-1, the J call TRBJ1-1; D is possibly TRBD1 (5 bases). The CDR3 is 17 residues long. Per the germline V gene, CDR1 is SGHRS and CDR2 is YFSETQ. Trimming took off 1 base at V and 1 base at J, with 17 bases between the two ends. This CDR3 is CASSLNGGSIGNTEAFF. The CDR3 nucleotides are TGCGCCAGCAGCTTGAACGGGGGTAGTATTGGGAACACTGAAGCTTTCTTT.

The rearrangement uses TRBV10-3 and TRBJ2-3; 11 bases agree with TRBD1. Unmatched junction bases numbered 5, after V lost 6 bases and J lost 3 bases. CDR1 and CDR2 from the germline V gene are ENHRY and SYGVKD. There are 15 residues in the CDR3. The CDR3 loop is CAIRWTGGETDTQYF. The CDR3 DNA reads TGTGCCATCAGATGGACAGGGGGCGAAACAGATACGCAGTATTTT.

The CDR3 region is CASRYGGHSGNTIYF. The DNA for the CDR3 is TGTGCCAGCAGATACGGAGGTCACTCTGGAAACACCATATATTTT. The chain uses TRBV6-5 and TRBJ1-3, with unresolved D. The CDR3 contains 15 residues. The germline CDR1 and CDR2 sequences are MNHEY and SVGAGI. V was shortened by 6 bases and J by 0 bases, with 12 bases between the two germline ends.

The J gene is TRBJ2-7, the V gene TRBV6-5, with 10 bases that match TRBD1. The CDR3 spans 15 residues. Trimming at V came to 4 bases and at J to 1 base, leaving 4 bases not matched to a gene. CDR1 MNHEY and CDR2 SVGAGI come from the germline V gene. CDR3 sequence reads: CASSSPGQGSYEQYF. The CDR3 nucleotides are TGTGCCAGCAGTTCCCCGGGACAGGGGTCCTACGAGCAGTACTTC.

The chain has TRBV29-1 and TRBJ2-7, with TRBD2 matching over 8 bases. J was trimmed by 1 base and V by 7 bases; bases with no gene match: 3. The CDR3 has 12 residues. CDR1 and CDR2 (germline): SQVTM, ANQGSEA. The CDR3 coding sequence is TGCAGCGCTGGACTAGCTTCCTACGAGCAGTACTTC. The encoded protein is CSAGLASYEQYF.

The chain uses TRBV3-1 (or the pseudogene TRBV3-2) and TRBJ2-7; tentative D call: TRBD2 (5 bases). The ends were cut back, 4 bases at V and 2 bases at J, with 9 bases in the middle. This CDR3 has 13 residues. Germline V gene lookup returns CDR1 LGHDT and CDR2 YNNKEL (reference sequence). The CDR3 is CASSPRRTYEQYF. DNA of the CDR3: TGTGCCAGCAGCCCTCGGAGGACCTACGAGCAGTACTTC.

The CDR3 coding sequence is TGTGCCACCAGTGCCAAACAAGGACAGGGGAGCAGCACCGGGGAGCTGTTTTTT. It yields the protein CATSAKQGQGSSTGELFF. The rearrangement uses TRBV24-1 and TRBJ2-2; 9 bases are shared with TRBD1. CDR1 is KGHDR, CDR2 SFDVKD, per germline. V was pared by 5 bases and J by 4 bases, with 13 bases of the junction left unmatched. This CDR3 is built from 18 residues.

The CDR3 loop is CASSSAADPYGYTF. As DNA, the CDR3 is TGCGCCAGCAGCTCTGCGGCGGATCCCTATGGCTACACCTTC. V gene TRBV5-1 combines with J gene TRBJ1-2; D gene ambiguous. The V gene lost 3 bases and the J gene lost 4 bases, with 13 bases spanning the gap. This CDR3 has 14 residues. Germline lookup yields CDR1 SGHRS and CDR2 YFSETQ. The whole variable domain, filled in from reference TRBV5-1 and TRBJ1-2, reads KAGVTQTPRYLIKTRGQQVTLSCSPISGHRSVSWYQQTPGQGLQFLFEYFSETQRNKGNFPGRFSGRQFSNSRSEMNVSTLELGDSALYLCASSSAADPYGYTFGSGTRLTVV.

The rearrangement uses TRBV12-3 or TRBV12-4 and TRBJ1-1; D is uncertain. The CDR3 totals 11 residues. V lost 9 bases and J 1 base, leaving 6 bases between the germline ends. Here the CDR3 reads CASTENTEAFF. CDR3 nucleotides: TGTGCCAGTACAGAGAACACTGAAGCTTTCTTT.

Comments on this clone: One end of the junction fails to match germline, which may point to a read error. The chain combines TRBV19 with TRBJ1-1; no clear D. This CDR3 spans 13 amino acids. From germline, CDR1 is LNHDA and CDR2 SQIVND (reference sequence). CDR3 in amino acids: CASSIGRNPEAFF. Written as DNA, the CDR3 is TGTGCCAGTAGTATCGGGAGGAACCCTGAAGCTTTCTTT.

The rearrangement links TRBV28 to TRBJ1-5; D remains ambiguous. This CDR3 comprises 17 residues. V lost 2 bases, J lost 1 base, and 15 bases lay in between. The germline gives CDR1 MDHEN, CDR2 SYDVKM. The CDR3 DNA reads as TGTGCCAGCAGTTTACTCCCCGGGGATGCGAGCAATCAGCCCCAGCATTTT. It yields the protein CASSLLPGDASNQPQHF.

The gene calls are TRBV3-1 (or the pseudogene TRBV3-2) and TRBJ1-2; TRBD1 might be the D (5 bases). Trimming cost V 1 base and J 3 bases, with 12 bases left between them. Looked up from germline, CDR1 is LGHDT and CDR2 is YNNKEL (reference sequence). The CDR3 extends over 15 amino acids. The CDR3 loop is CASSQAPEGHYGYTF. Written as DNA, the CDR3 is TGTGCCAGCAGCCAAGCTCCGGAGGGGCACTATGGCTACACCTTC.

V is TRBV4-1 and J is TRBJ1-2; 11 nucleotides line up with TRBD1. Trimming took 4 bases from V and 0 from J; bases not matched to a gene: 10. The CDR3 runs 18 residues. The germline CDR1 and CDR2 sequences are MGHRA and YSYEKL. The CDR3, as DNA: TGCGCCAGCAGCCTGGACAGGGGGCCCGCGCTAGCTAACTATGGCTACACCTTC. It specifies CASSLDRGPALANYGYTF.

This clone appeared once. The V call is TRBV9, the J call TRBJ2-2; D is uncertain. Germline-derived CDR1 and CDR2 are SGDLS and YYNGEE. V dropped 0 bases and J dropped 4 bases, with 7 bases sitting between them. The CDR3 is made up of 14 amino acids. CDR3 in DNA: TGTGCCAGCAGCGTAGCTGGGCTCACCGGGGAGCTGTTTTTT. Translated: CASSVAGLTGELFF.

The rearrangement links TRBV5-1 to TRBJ1-1, with 10 bases fitting TRBD1. V lost 3 bases, J lost 7 bases, and 0 bases stayed unmatched. The V gene's germline CDR1 is SGHRS and CDR2 YFSETQ. This CDR3 comprises 12 residues. The CDR3 DNA is TGCGCCAGCAGCTGGGACAGGGGTGAAGCTTTCTTT. It is translated as CASSWDRGEAFF. Full variable domain (missing parts from reference TRBV5-1 and TRBJ1-1): KAGVTQTPRYLIKTRGQQVTLSCSPISGHRSVSWYQQTPGQGLQFLFEYFSETQRNKGNFPGRFSGRQFSNSRSEMNVSTLELGDSALYLCASSWDRGEAFFGQGTRLTVV.

The chain is built from TRBV7-8 and TRBJ1-5; D may be TRBD1 (5 bases). Trimming took off 5 bases at V and 2 bases at J, with 16 bases between the two ends. The CDR3 totals 16 residues. Germline assignment: CDR1 SGHVS and CDR2 FQNEAQ. The CDR3 DNA reads TGTGCCAGCAGCCTGGGGGGGGAATGGGGCAATCAGCCCCAGCATTTT. Protein sequence: CASSLGGEWGNQPQHF.

The chain employs TRBV5-5 and TRBJ1-3; 7 bases fit TRBD1. This CDR3 is 15 amino acids long. Germline-derived CDR1 and CDR2 are SGHKS and YYEKEE (reference sequence). After removal of 4 bases from V and 4 bases from J, the junction contained 8 bases not matched to a gene. This chain's CDR3 is CASSPEGALGNTIYF. CDR3 coding DNA: TGTGCCAGCAGCCCCGAGGGGGCGTTGGGAAACACCATATATTTT.

This chain joins TRBV10-3 and TRBJ2-3; no clear D. This CDR3 is 13 amino acids long. V shed 4 bases and J shed 3 bases, with 8 bases lying between them. Per germline, CDR1 ENHRY and CDR2 SYGVKD. The DNA for the CDR3 is TGTGCCATCAGTGCCATAGAGACAGATACGCAGTATTTT. Translated: CAISAIETDTQYF.